A selection of T cell receptor beta chains follows, all from one sample in a study of blood T cells in healthy people across ages. Using its own MiXCR run on the 5' RACE reads, TCRdb lists one record per CDR3 protein. Of 700,000 or so distinct CDR3 sequences listed, roughly 43% are singletons. The sequencing sample was made of blood. The receptors derive from a man older than 75 in good health. Both conserved end residues are part of each CDR3. The D gene is left open where the match is weak. Part of the rows lack a size; the others show once, few, many or a class for expanded clones.

. TRBJ2-7 TRBV6-4 once TGTGCCAGCAGTGATGCGGTCCCCATGAACTACGAGCAGTACTTC CASSDAVPMNYEQYF
TRBD1 TRBJ1-6 TRBV27 few TGTGCCAGCAGTAACTCCAGGGGGACCAATTCACCCCTCCACTTT CASSNSRGTNSPLHF
TRBD2 TRBJ2-1 TRBV20-1 few TGCAGTTCTGGGACTAGCGGGCAATTCGAGCAGTTCTTC CSSGTSGQFEQFF
. TRBJ1-2 TRBV6-1 . TGTGCCAGCTCTTGGGGCGAGGAATATGGCTACACCTTC CASSWGEEYGYTF
TRBD1 TRBJ2-7 TRBV10-1 . TGCGCCAGCAGTGACCCTCACTCTTACAGGGGCGGCGAGCAGTACTTC CASSDPHSYRGGEQYF
. TRBJ2-7 TRBV5-4 few TGTGCCAGCAGACGCGACACCGCTAACGAGCAGTACTTC CASRRDTANEQYF
. TRBJ2-1 TRBV7-9 few TGTGCCAGCAGCTTAGCGGGATCAGCTGAGCAGTTCTTC CASSLAGSAEQFF
TRBD1 TRBJ1-5 TRBV6-5 few TGTGCCAGCAGACCGTACAGGGGGAATCAGCCCCAGCATTTT CASRPYRGNQPQHF
. TRBJ2-2 TRBV7-3 . TGTGCCAGCAGCCCGCCCCTCGACGGGGAGCTGTTTTTT CASSPPLDGELFF
. TRBJ2-5 TRBV4-3 few TGCGCCAGCAGCCCGGACAGCGGCAATATAGGAGAGACCCAGTACTTC CASSPDSGNIGETQYF
. TRBJ1-2 TRBV7-8 . TGTGCCAGCAGCTTTACGGGGGGACGAACCTATGGCTACACCTTC CASSFTGGRTYGYTF
. TRBJ1-6 TRBV12-3/TRBV12-4 . TGTGCCAGCAGTGGACAATTGAATTCACCCCTCCACTTT CASSGQLNSPLHF
. TRBJ2-7 TRBV10-3 . TGTGCCATCAGAGCAGGGGACTCAGGCTCCTACGAGCAGTACTTC CAIRAGDSGSYEQYF
. TRBJ1-5 TRBV29-1 . TGCAGCGTTGAAGATCATGTGCAGGGCGGTAGGGAATATTCTCAGCCCCAGCATTTT CSVEDHVQGGREYSQPQHF
TRBD1 TRBJ1-2 TRBV6-5 . TGTGCCAGCAGATTTACCGGGACAGCTAACTATGGCTACACCTTC CASRFTGTANYGYTF
TRBD2 TRBJ2-7 TRBV10-2 . TGCGCCAGCAGTGACCCCGGACTAGCGGGGCCCACCTACGAGCAGTACTTC CASSDPGLAGPTYEQYF
. TRBJ1-2 TRBV19 few TGTGCCAGTAGTACAGCCCGCGGTGGTCTCAACTATGGCTACACCTTC CASSTARGGLNYGYTF
TRBD1 TRBJ1-6 TRBV7-2 few TGTGCCAGCAGCTTACCGACAGGGGGCAAGTCACCCCTCCACTTT CASSLPTGGKSPLHF
TRBD1 TRBJ1-6 TRBV30 . TGTGCCTGCAAGGACAGGGGGTCACATAATTCACCCCTCCACTTT CACKDRGSHNSPLHF
TRBD1 TRBJ1-2 TRBV7-2 . TGTGCCAGCAGCTTCCGACAGGGGCATGGCTACACCTTC CASSFRQGHGYTF
. TRBJ2-3 TRBV9 . TGTGCCAGCAGCGGCCGAGGACTCGCTCTCACAGATACGCAGTATTTT CASSGRGLALTDTQYF
. TRBJ2-5 TRBV7-6 few TGTGCCAGCAGCTCCCCAATCCCGGGGCAAGAGACCCAGTACTTC CASSSPIPGQETQYF
TRBD2 TRBJ2-2 TRBV20-1 . TGCAGTGCTCGGGAGGACACCGGGGAGCTGTTTTTT CSAREDTGELFF
TRBD1 TRBJ2-5 TRBV5-1 . TGCGCCAGCAGCTCCTACACGACAGGGAGCGAGACCCAGTACTTC CASSSYTTGSETQYF
TRBD1 TRBJ2-1 TRBV7-3 few TGTGCCAGCAGCCCCGCGTCCGGGACAGGGATAAATGAGCAGTTCTTC CASSPASGTGINEQFF
. TRBJ2-4 TRBV6-2/TRBV6-3 few TGTGCCAGCAGTTGGCCCTCAGTCCCCGCGTCCGCCAAAAACATTCAGTACTTC CASSWPSVPASAKNIQYF
. TRBJ2-6 TRBV7-9 . TGTGCCAGCTTGGGAGACTCTGGGGCCAACGTCCTGACTTTC CASLGDSGANVLTF
TRBD1 TRBJ1-4 TRBV7-6 few TGTGCCAGCAGCTGGCAGGGACAGAAGAATGAAAAACTGTTTTTT CASSWQGQKNEKLFF
. TRBJ1-6 TRBV28 . TGTGCCAGCAGCAGTCTCGGGACTCCTAATAAGGAATCACCCCTCCACTTT CASSSLGTPNKESPLHF
TRBD2 TRBJ2-1 TRBV20-1 many TGCAGTGCTAGATCAGGGACTAGCGGGAGCCGCGGGGGGCAGTTCTTC CSARSGTSGSRGGQFF
. TRBJ2-7 TRBV20-1 . TGCAGTGCTACTAGCAGGGACCCCTACGAGCAGTACTTC CSATSRDPYEQYF
. TRBJ2-3 TRBV20-1 few TGCAGTGCTACCGTAGATACGCAGTATTTT CSATVDTQYF
. TRBJ2-5 TRBV29-1 many TGCAGCGTTGAAGGTACCCCCCGAGAGACCCAGTACTTC CSVEGTPRETQYF
TRBD1 TRBJ2-5 TRBV5-1 . TGCGCCAGCAGCTTGCGAACCGGGACAGGGGGCGAGACCCAGTACTTC CASSLRTGTGGETQYF
TRBD2 TRBJ2-7 TRBV6-2/TRBV6-3 . TGTGCCAGCAGTTTAGCGGGGAAACTCAATGAGCAGTACTTC CASSLAGKLNEQYF
. TRBJ2-5 TRBV10-3 many TGTGCCATCAGTGAGTCGATCGTTGAGACCCAGTACTTC CAISESIVETQYF
. TRBJ2-7 TRBV6-5 . TGTGCCAGCAGTTCCTCAGGGTTTAACGAGCAGTACTTC CASSSSGFNEQYF
TRBD1 TRBJ2-5 TRBV7-2 . TGTGCCAGCAGCTCCAGGGGGATGAAAGAGACCCAGTACTTC CASSSRGMKETQYF
. TRBJ1-1 TRBV7-9 . TGTGCCAGCAGCTTAGCTATTGGGGGCACTGAAGCTTTCTTT CASSLAIGGTEAFF
. TRBJ2-5 TRBV14 . TGTGCCAGCAGCCAAGATCGGAGGGGAAAAGAGACCCAGTACTTC CASSQDRRGKETQYF
TRBD2 TRBJ2-3 TRBV9 . TGTGCCAGCAGCGGCCCGACTAGCGGCCGGTTCACAGATACGCAGTATTTT CASSGPTSGRFTDTQYF
. TRBJ2-7 TRBV6-5 few TGTGCCAGCAGCCGGGAGATTTACAATGAGCAGTACTTC CASSREIYNEQYF
TRBD1 TRBJ1-2 TRBV7-9 few TGTGCCAGCAGCTTCGGACAGGTTAACTATGGCTACACCTTC CASSFGQVNYGYTF
TRBD1 TRBJ2-5 TRBV7-9 . TGTGCCAGCACGCCTCGGGACAGGAGCCAAGAGACCCAGTACTTC CASTPRDRSQETQYF
TRBD2 TRBJ2-1 TRBV20-1 few TGCAGTGCTAGAGACCTAGCGGCCCAGGGCTCCTACAATGAGCAGTTCTTC CSARDLAAQGSYNEQFF
. TRBJ2-7 TRBV4-3 few TGCGCCAGCAGCCAAGACGAGGGGGTGGGCGAGCAGTACTTC CASSQDEGVGEQYF
. TRBJ1-1 TRBV6-1 few TGTGCCAGCAGTGAAAGGTCGGGGAACACTGAAGCTTTCTTT CASSERSGNTEAFF